The 4 T cell receptor beta chains in this list originate from one sample, sequenced in a study of identical twins. Via MiXCR, TCRdb re-called the 5' RACE reads, giving one row per CDR3 protein. Counted here are 200,000 to 300,000 distinct CDR3 sequences, roughly an eighth occurring once; the ten biggest clones make up roughly 4.2%. This sample also belongs to another study, concerning yellow fever vaccine responses in identical twins.

Sequenced material: memory (CD45RO+) T cells sorted from blood. Receptor source: a woman in her late teens or twenties in good health.

The chain employs TRBV30 and TRBJ2-7; TRBD1 matches 7 bases. This CDR3 has 12 amino acids. Germline trimming cut 5 bases from V and 0 bases from J; bases unmatched to any gene: 1. Germline V gene data show CDR1 as GTSNPN and CDR2 as SVGIG (reference sequence). In nucleotides, the CDR3 is TGTGCCTGGGGACAGGACTCCTACGAGCAGTACTTC. Encoded protein: CAWGQDSYEQYF.

This clonotype was observed a handful of times. The V call is TRBV7-6, the J call TRBJ1-5, with D unresolved. The CDR3 length is 13 residues. Germline V gene sequence: CDR1 SGHVS, CDR2 FNYEAQ. V gave up 8 bases and J gave up 5 bases, with 13 bases separating them. The CDR3 DNA sequence: TGTGCCAGCGTGGCCGGCCCTGATCAGCCCCAGCATTTT. This codes for CASVAGPDQPQHF.

This clonotype was detected many times. The gene calls are TRBV7-8 and TRBJ2-5, with 9 bases that match TRBD2. V gave up 5 bases and J gave up 5 bases; unmatched junction bases: 9. Germline V gives CDR1 SGHVS, CDR2 FQNEAQ. The CDR3 extends over 15 amino acids. The CDR3 DNA is TGTGCCAGCAGCCCGAATAGCGGGAGTGGGGAGACCCAGTACTTC. Its protein product is CASSPNSGSGETQYF. The whole variable domain, remainder taken from reference TRBV7-8 and TRBJ2-5, is GAGVSQSPRYKVAKRGQDVALRCDPISGHVSLFWYQQALGQGPEFLTYFQNEAQLDKSGLPSDRFFAERPEGSVSTLKIQRTQQEDSAVYLCASSPNSGSGETQYFGPGTRLLVL.

This clonotype was seen many times. The chain couples TRBV24-1 to TRBJ2-2, with D tentatively TRBD1 (6 bases). Trimming removed 5 bases from V and 0 bases from J, with 18 bases in between. There are 18 residues in the CDR3. The germline CDR1 and CDR2 sequences are KGHDR and SFDVKD. In DNA, the CDR3 is TGTGCCACCAGTGCCACAGGGCTACTTACCTCGAACACCGGGGAGCTGTTTTTT. This gives the protein CATSATGLLTSNTGELFF.